This T cell receptor beta chain was sequenced in a study of T cell changes during pregnancy in multiple sclerosis. V shed 6 bases and J 3 bases; nucleotides not matched to a gene: 7. Germline assignment: CDR1 LNHDA and CDR2 SQIVND (reference sequence). The CDR3 consists of 14 residues. Repertoires were generated with immunoSEQ multiplex PCR, while TCRdb's copy carries only in-frame clones and drops some. In the table there are around 51,000 clones, 93% of which are singletons. The genes are TRBV19 and TRBJ1-1; 7 bases align to TRBD1. The material sequenced was peripheral blood, taken in the second trimester of pregnancy. The TCR was taken from a female donor with multiple sclerosis, enrolled in a pregnancy study. This CDR3 reads CASRPDRVDTEAFF. CDR3 DNA: TGTGCCAGTAGACCCGACAGGGTTGACACTGAAGCTTTCTTT. The full variable domain, its missing parts supplied by reference TRBV19 and TRBJ1-1, is DGGITQSPKYLFRKEGQNVTLSCEQNLNHDAMYWYRQDPGQGLRLIYYSQIVNDFQKGDIAEGYSVSREKKESFPLTVTSAQKNPTAFYLCASRPDRVDTEAFFGQGTRLTVV.